This T cell receptor (beta chain) comes out of a study of T cell responses to AZD1222 COVID-19 vaccine. The CDR3 totals 15 residues. The germline gives CDR1 MDHEN, CDR2 SYDVKM. The V gene lost 4 bases and the J gene lost 7 bases, with 19 bases spanning the gap. Sequencing used immunoSEQ multiplex PCR; TCRdb keeps in-frame clones, though not all of them. The table shows more than 75,000 clones, with 80% to 90% occurring only once. The starting material was peripheral blood, obtained on day 0 of AZD1222 vaccination. The sequence was obtained from an adult in good health. The gene calls are TRBV28 and TRBJ1-2; D possibly corresponds to TRBD1 (5 bases). The CDR3 loop is CASSSQGAAYFGYTF. The CDR3 DNA follows: TGTGCCAGCAGTTCGCAGGGCGCAGCTTATTTTGGCTACACCTTC.